These 30 T cell receptor beta chains came from one sample sequenced in a study of blood T cell repertoires in COVID-19. Here immunoSEQ multiplex PCR was the method, and the copy in TCRdb shows in-frame clones only, minus some. There are roughly 170,000 clones in the sample; more than 65% occur only once, and approximately 7.7% lies in the top ten. Sequencing was done on a sample of peripheral blood. The receptors derive from a woman aged 55-75 years with COVID-19, enrolled during active disease.

This clone was counted once. The chain uses TRBV19 and TRBJ1-1; 8 bases line up with TRBD1. This CDR3 region has 15 residues. J lost 1 base, V lost 7 bases, and 8 bases had no gene match. Germline values: CDR1 LNHDA, CDR2 SQIVND (reference sequence). The CDR3 sequence: CASTTEDRANTEAFF. CDR3 nucleotides: TGTGCCAGTACGACCGAGGACAGGGCGAACACTGAAGCTTTCTTT. Full variable domain (rest looked up from reference TRBV19 and TRBJ1-1): DGGITQSPKYLFRKEGQNVTLSCEQNLNHDAMYWYRQDPGQGLRLIYYSQIVNDFQKGDIAEGYSVSREKKESFPLTVTSAQKNPTAFYLCASTTEDRANTEAFFGQGTRLTVV.

The V call is TRBV27, the J call TRBJ2-1, with 7 positions matching TRBD2. Unmatched junction bases numbered 6, after V lost 5 bases and J lost 2 bases. The CDR3 length is 15 residues. CDR1 is MNHEY and CDR2 is SMNVEV in the germline V gene (reference sequence). The CDR3 DNA sequence: TGTGCCAGCAGTATCGGGGCGGGAGCCTACAATGAGCAGTTCTTC. As protein: CASSIGAGAYNEQFF.

The V gene is TRBV14, the J gene TRBJ2-3; TRBD2 matches at 10 bases. Germline V gives CDR1 SGHDN, CDR2 FVKESK. The ends lost 5 bases at V and 2 bases at J; junction bases unmatched: 13. This CDR3 is 18 amino acids long. CDR3 nucleotides: TGTGCCAGCAGCTATGAGGGGGGACTAGCGACCGACACAGATACGCAGTATTTT. This encodes CASSYEGGLATDTDTQYF. Based on the CDR3 plus reference TRBV14 and TRBJ2-3, the full variable domain is EAGVTQFPSHSVIEKGQTVTLRCDPISGHDNLYWYRRVMGKEIKFLLHFVKESKQDESGMPNNRFLAERTGGTYSTLKVQPAELEDSGVYFCASSYEGGLATDTDTQYFGPGTRLTVL.

The chain couples TRBV28 to TRBJ2-1; D remains unclear. Trimming removed 7 bases from V and 12 bases from J, with 16 bases in between. This CDR3 has 12 amino acids. Germline CDR1 reads MDHEN; CDR2 reads SYDVKM. The CDR3 DNA reads as TGTGCCAGCACTAATAGGAGATTTTGGCAGTTCTTC. Amino acid sequence: CASTNRRFWQFF.

The chain employs TRBV27 and TRBJ2-7, with D tentatively TRBD1 (6 bases). V was cut by 5 bases and J by 3 bases, with 17 bases left in between. The CDR3 contains 15 residues. CDR1 is MNHEY and CDR2 is SMNVEV in the germline V gene (reference sequence). DNA of the CDR3: TGTGCCAGCAGTCAAAAAACAGGGAGCCACTACGAGCAGTACTTC. Its translation: CASSQKTGSHYEQYF.

V and J are TRBV5-1 and TRBJ2-1; tentatively, D is TRBD2 (7 bases). The CDR3 has 15 residues. Between the trimmed V and J ends, which lost 2 bases and 9 bases, there was a span of 18 bases. From germline, CDR1 is SGHRS and CDR2 YFSETQ. The CDR3 sequence: CASSFRGAYGSEQFF. The CDR3 DNA sequence: TGCGCCAGCAGCTTCCGGGGGGCCTACGGGAGTGAGCAGTTCTTC.

CDR3 loop: CASSYLLGQGAGEQYV. CDR3 nucleotides: TGTGCCAGCAGCTACTTGCTCGGACAGGGGGCGGGGGAGCAGTACGTC. The rearrangement links TRBV6-5 to TRBJ2-7; 11 nucleotides agree with TRBD1. Looked up from germline, CDR1 is MNHEY and CDR2 is SVGAGI. The CDR3 runs 16 residues.

The gene calls are TRBV28 and TRBJ1-5; TRBD1 is a possible D gene (5 bases). The CDR3 covers 15 residues. V was pared by 7 bases and J by 7 bases, with 20 bases between. Germline CDR1 MDHEN, CDR2 SYDVKM. CDR3 nucleotide sequence: TGTGCCAGCAACCCTCGGGGGGTTATAGCGCAGCCCCAGCATTTT. It yields the protein CASNPRGVIAQPQHF.

This chain connects TRBV7-9 to TRBJ2-5, with D perhaps TRBD2 (6 bases). The CDR3 spans 13 residues. Germline CDR1 reads SEHNR; CDR2 reads FQNEAQ (reference sequence). V gave up 5 bases and J gave up 1 base, with 8 bases separating them. Here the CDR3 reads CASSRDFQETQYF. DNA for the CDR3: TGTGCCAGCAGCCGGGACTTCCAAGAGACCCAGTACTTC.

The J gene is TRBJ1-1, the V gene TRBV7-2; TRBD1 matches 8 bases. The V segment lost 7 bases and the J segment 5 bases; nucleotides outside the gene matches: 9. The CDR3 sequence is 14 residues long. The germline CDR1 and CDR2 sequences are SGHTA and FQGNSA. DNA for the CDR3: TGTGCCAGCATGGGGCGACAGGGGACAACTGAAGCTTTCTTT. It encodes CASMGRQGTTEAFF.

The rearrangement links TRBV2 to TRBJ2-5, with D perhaps TRBD2 (7 bases). Germline CDR1 reads SNHLY; CDR2 reads FYNNEI. This CDR3 has 13 residues. The V end lost 7 bases, the J end lost 3 bases, and 12 bases lay between the germline ends. The CDR3 region is CASIGGREETQYF. For the CDR3, the DNA is TGTGCCAGCATCGGGGGGCGCGAAGAGACCCAGTACTTC.

The chain carries TRBV24-1 and TRBJ2-5, with TRBD2 as a possible D gene (6 bases). This CDR3 region has 16 residues. The germline V and J ends were trimmed by 3 bases and 2 bases, with 15 bases remaining between them. The germline CDR1 and CDR2 sequences are KGHDR and SFDVKD. The chain's CDR3 is CATSDPKPGLQETQYF. CDR3 nucleotide sequence: TGTGCCACCAGTGATCCAAAACCGGGACTGCAAGAGACCCAGTACTTC.

The chain is built from TRBV7-8 and TRBJ2-7; D might be TRBD1 (6 bases). This CDR3 region has 14 residues. The V end was cut by 5 bases, the J end by 3 bases, with 14 bases between. Germline V gene lookup returns CDR1 SGHVS and CDR2 FQNEAQ. DNA of the CDR3: TGTGCCAGCAGCCTGGGGGCGGTGAACTACGAGCAGTACTTC. Its translation is CASSLGAVNYEQYF.

This clone appeared a few times. The chain links TRBV27 to TRBJ2-1; 7 nucleotides agree with TRBD2. Germline CDR1 MNHEY, CDR2 SMNVEV (reference sequence). The CDR3 contains 17 residues. V trimming: 8 bases; J trimming: 7 bases; junction bases outside the gene matches: 20. The CDR3 sequence is CASRVGGGGPRWNEQFF. The CDR3 DNA reads TGTGCCAGCCGAGTCGGTGGGGGAGGGCCAAGGTGGAATGAGCAGTTCTTC.

This rearrangement joins TRBV28 to TRBJ1-1; 7 nucleotides align to TRBD1. CDR3 length equals 14 residues. Germline lookup yields CDR1 MDHEN and CDR2 SYDVKM. Unmatched junction bases numbered 8, after V lost 3 bases and J lost 7 bases. The CDR3 here is CASSFVRGYGEAFF. DNA of the CDR3: TGTGCCAGCAGTTTTGTCAGGGGGTACGGTGAAGCTTTCTTT.

The chain joins TRBV7-3 to TRBJ2-2, with D perhaps TRBD1 (5 bases). CDR1 SGHTA and CDR2 FQGTGA come from the germline V gene. V was shortened by 1 base and J by 4 bases, with 16 bases between the two germline ends. The CDR3 sequence is 17 residues long. The CDR3 reads CASSLIGRAKGTGELFF. The CDR3 DNA follows: TGTGCCAGCAGCTTAATAGGCAGGGCCAAGGGCACCGGGGAGCTGTTTTTT.

The J gene is TRBJ1-2, the V gene TRBV7-3; perhaps TRBD1 as D (5 bases). V was clipped by 8 bases and J by 4 bases, with 17 bases between them. The CDR3 is 14 residues long. Per the germline V gene, CDR1 is SGHTA and CDR2 is FQGTGA. In nucleotides, the CDR3 is TGTGCCAGCCTTACATTCAGGGATGTCTATGGCTACACCTTC. Translation gives CASLTFRDVYGYTF.

V is TRBV29-1 and J is TRBJ1-2; a possible D gene is TRBD1 (6 bases). V was cut by 3 bases and J by 8 bases, with 10 bases left in between. Looked up from germline, CDR1 is SQVTM and CDR2 is ANQGSEA. This CDR3 contains 11 residues. The CDR3 region is CSVDLQGGYTF. CDR3 bases: TGCAGCGTTGATCTCCAGGGGGGCTACACCTTC.

This chain uses TRBV28 with TRBJ1-6; D is ambiguous. The germline V and J ends were trimmed by 5 bases and 8 bases, with 13 bases remaining between them. CDR1 is MDHEN, CDR2 SYDVKM, per germline. The CDR3 totals 14 residues. CDR3 DNA: TGTGCCAGCAGTCCTCCATTAACTGATTCACCCCTCCACTTT. Amino acid sequence: CASSPPLTDSPLHF.

The chain links TRBV11-3 to TRBJ2-2, with TRBD1 as a possible D gene (5 bases). CDR1 is SGHNT and CDR2 is YENEEA in the germline V gene. Trimming left V 2 bases short and J 0 bases short, with 7 bases between. The length of the CDR3 is 15 residues. The CDR3 protein is CASSLRTSNTGELFF. CDR3 DNA sequence: TGTGCCAGCAGCTTACGGACATCGAACACCGGGGAGCTGTTTTTT.

V gene TRBV29-1 combines with J gene TRBJ2-3; D gene uncertain. Germline CDR1 and CDR2: SQVTM and ANQGSEA. Trimming took off 3 bases at V and 2 bases at J, with 6 bases between the two ends. The CDR3 covers 12 residues. The CDR3 DNA reads as TGCAGCGTTGATTCAGTCACAGATACGCAGTATTTT. Translation gives CSVDSVTDTQYF.

The V call is TRBV2, the J call TRBJ2-7, with D possibly being TRBD1 (6 bases). The germline gives CDR1 SNHLY, CDR2 FYNNEI. The CDR3 covers 13 residues. The germline V and J ends were trimmed by 7 bases and 3 bases, with 13 bases remaining between them. DNA of the CDR3: TGTGCCAGCACCCGACAGGATTTCTACGAGCAGTACTTC. Translating it yields CASTRQDFYEQYF.

This clone came up a few times. This chain links TRBV5-1 with TRBJ1-4; tentative D call: TRBD1 (6 bases). The CDR3 covers 17 residues. V lost 10 bases, J lost 3 bases, and 25 bases lay in between. Per germline, CDR1 SGHRS and CDR2 YFSETQ. For the CDR3, the DNA is TGCGCCCGCGCAACTCGGGGGGGGGCCGGAGCTAATGAAAAACTGTTTTTT. It specifies CARATRGGAGANEKLFF.

The CDR3 DNA is TGTGCCAGCAGCAGGGGACAGCCGAGGACTGAAGCTTTCTTT. Translated: CASSRGQPRTEAFF. J is TRBJ1-1 and V is TRBV7-2; 7 bases fit TRBD1. CDR1 is SGHTA, CDR2 FQGNSA, per germline. The CDR3 consists of 14 residues. With 5 bases clipped from V and 5 bases from J, the junction kept 8 bases outside the gene matches.

This chain links TRBV29-1 with TRBJ2-1; D perhaps matches TRBD2 (5 bases). Germline-derived CDR1 and CDR2 are SQVTM and ANQGSEA. V was cut by 0 bases and J by 8 bases, with 14 bases left in between. This CDR3 contains 14 residues. CDR3 DNA sequence: TGCAGCGTTGAAGACCCGCTAGAGGGCGATGAGCAGTTCTTC. This gives the protein CSVEDPLEGDEQFF.

This rearrangement joins TRBV11-2 to TRBJ2-1; 11 bases match TRBD2. Trimming at V came to 3 bases and at J to 5 bases, leaving 9 bases not matched to a gene. The length of the CDR3 is 17 residues. Germline CDR1 reads SGHAT; CDR2 reads FQNNGV. CDR3 in DNA: TGTGCCAGCAGCTTCGGGGGGACTAGCGGTTGGAACAATGAGCAGTTCTTC. It codes for CASSFGGTSGWNNEQFF.

The V call is TRBV11-3, the J call TRBJ2-1, with 15 nucleotides matching TRBD2. Losses at the gene ends were 1 base for V and 9 bases for J; bases not matched to a gene: 7. The CDR3 runs to 17 residues. The germline V gene encodes CDR1 SGHNT and CDR2 YENEEA. The CDR3 region has the DNA TGTGCCAGCAGCTTAGGTGGACTAGCGGGGGGGAATGGTGAGCAGTTCTTC. Translation gives CASSLGGLAGGNGEQFF.

The chain combines TRBV10-3 with TRBJ2-2; D might be TRBD2 (6 bases). The CDR3 covers 13 residues. The germline V and J ends were trimmed by 4 bases and 5 bases, with 8 bases remaining between them. Per the germline V gene, CDR1 is ENHRY and CDR2 is SYGVKD. This CDR3 reads CAISAGETGELFF. The CDR3 region has the DNA TGTGCCATCAGTGCGGGGGAGACCGGGGAGCTGTTTTTT.

V usage is TRBV9 and J usage is TRBJ2-5, with 10 positions matching TRBD2. Germline V CDR1 and CDR2: SGDLS, YYNGEE. Germline trimming cut 3 bases from V and 5 bases from J; bases unmatched to any gene: 19. This CDR3 is built from 19 residues. CDR3 loop: CASSEGARASGSSRETQYF. DNA for the CDR3: TGTGCCAGCAGCGAGGGGGCTCGGGCTAGCGGGAGTTCTAGGGAGACCCAGTACTTC.

The chain is built from TRBV13 and TRBJ1-6; unclear D gene. Trimming stripped 6 bases from V and 8 bases from J, with 14 bases between. The CDR3 spans 14 residues. CDR1 and CDR2 from the germline V gene are PRHDT and FYEKMQ (reference sequence). The CDR3 loop reads CASRRGFRDSPLHF. CDR3 nucleotide sequence: TGTGCCAGCAGGAGAGGGTTTAGGGATTCACCCCTCCACTTT.